This TCR beta chain appears in the sequencing data of a study of siplizumab effects on memory and regulatory T cells. The method was immunoSEQ multiplex PCR; TCRdb's version includes in-frame clones alone and lacks a portion of them. Of about 120,000 clones listed, around 94% are singletons. From germline, CDR1 is SGHKS and CDR2 YYEKEE (reference sequence). The CDR3 length is 14 residues. Trimming left V 1 base short and J 3 bases short, with 8 bases between. The clonotype originates from a human donor in good health. The chain employs TRBV5-5 and TRBJ2-4; D remains unclear. Source material: non-Treg CD4+ T cells sorted from blood. CDR3 in DNA: TGTGCCAGCAGCTTGTTGGGCGACAAAAACATTCAGTACTTC. Its translation: CASSLLGDKNIQYF.